The present entry profiles one T cell receptor (beta chain) with its context. Its antigen remains unknown. This sample is part of a study of T cell responses to AZD1222 COVID-19 vaccine. Per germline, CDR1 MNHEY and CDR2 SVGAGI. Trimming pared 3 bases from V and 3 bases from J, leaving 11 bases between. This CDR3 has 14 residues. TCRdb's table, derived via immunoSEQ multiplex PCR, lists solely in-frame clones and lacks some. The profile shows 150,000 to 200,000 clones, about 91% of them singletons. Overall study results and limits: There were vaccine-associated CD4 TCRs across spike, dominant at 160-218 and 743-854. Recipients of AZD1222 seropositive at baseline numbered only 5 to 7.

The sample consisted of peripheral blood, taken 28 days after the second AZD1222 dose. The TCR sequence derives from an adult who received the AZD1222 COVID-19 vaccine. V is TRBV6-5 and J is TRBJ1-1, with a possible D match to TRBD1 (5 bases). The CDR3 DNA sequence: TGTGCCAGCAGTTATACGACGGGGGACACTGAAGCTTTCTTT. This codes for CASSYTTGDTEAFF.